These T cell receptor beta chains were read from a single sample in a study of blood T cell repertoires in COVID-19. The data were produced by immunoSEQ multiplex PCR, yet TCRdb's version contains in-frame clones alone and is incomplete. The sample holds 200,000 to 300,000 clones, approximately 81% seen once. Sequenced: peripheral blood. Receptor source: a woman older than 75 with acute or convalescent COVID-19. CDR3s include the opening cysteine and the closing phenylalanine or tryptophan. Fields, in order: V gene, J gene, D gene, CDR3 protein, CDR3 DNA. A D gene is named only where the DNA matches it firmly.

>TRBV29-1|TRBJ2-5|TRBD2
CSGLTSSGETQYF
TGCAGCGGTCTGACTAGCAGTGGGGAGACCCAGTACTTC
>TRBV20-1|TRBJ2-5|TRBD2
CSASLAGVQETQYF
TGCAGTGCTAGTCTAGCGGGTGTCCAAGAGACCCAGTACTTC
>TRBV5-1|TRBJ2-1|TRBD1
CASSLAGGADDEQFF
TGCGCCAGCAGCTTGGCAGGGGGCGCGGACGATGAGCAGTTCTTC
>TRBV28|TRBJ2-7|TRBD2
CASRTRTSGKDEQYF
TGTGCCAGCAGGACAAGGACTAGCGGAAAGGACGAGCAGTACTTC
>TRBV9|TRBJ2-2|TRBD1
CASSVSGTGVRELFF
TGTGCCAGCAGCGTATCCGGGACAGGGGTTAGGGAGCTGTTTTTT
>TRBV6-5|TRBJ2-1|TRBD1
CASRLDRANEQFF
TGTGCCAGCAGATTGGACAGGGCCAATGAGCAGTTCTTC
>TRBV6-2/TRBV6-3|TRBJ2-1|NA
CASSWGGRREQFF
TGTGCCAGCAGCTGGGGGGGGCGACGTGAGCAGTTCTTC
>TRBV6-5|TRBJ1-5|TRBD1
CASFQGQARNQPQHF
TGTGCCAGTTTTCAAGGACAGGCCCGCAATCAGCCCCAGCATTTT
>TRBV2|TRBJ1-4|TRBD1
CASSYRQGGEKLFF
TGTGCCAGCAGTTATCGTCAGGGGGGCGAAAAACTGTTTTTT
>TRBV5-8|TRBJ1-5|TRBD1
CASRQGNQPQHF
TGTGCCAGCCGACAGGGAAATCAGCCCCAGCATTTT
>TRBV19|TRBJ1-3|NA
CASNYPGNTIYF
TGTGCCAGTAATTATCCTGGAAACACCATATATTTT
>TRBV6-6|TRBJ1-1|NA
CASSYDAGVNTEAFF
TGTGCCAGCAGTTACGATGCGGGGGTCAACACTGAAGCTTTCTTT
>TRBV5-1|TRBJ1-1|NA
CASTFQGDTEAFF
TGCGCCAGCACCTTTCAAGGGGACACTGAAGCTTTCTTT
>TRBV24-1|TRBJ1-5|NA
CATSDFGGPGFEKPQHF
TGTGCCACCAGTGATTTCGGGGGACCCGGCTTTGAAAAGCCCCAGCATTTT
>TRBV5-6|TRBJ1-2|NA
CASSLVGAGQGYTF
TGTGCCAGCAGCTTGGTTGGGGCAGGGCAGGGCTACACCTTC
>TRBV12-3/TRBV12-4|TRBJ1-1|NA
CASSFSGNTEAFF
TGTGCCAGCAGTTTCTCAGGGAACACTGAAGCTTTCTTT
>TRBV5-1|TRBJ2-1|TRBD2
CASTKSTSGRAYNEQFF
TGCGCCAGCACCAAATCCACTAGCGGGAGGGCCTACAATGAGCAGTTCTTC
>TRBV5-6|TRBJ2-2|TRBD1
CASSWRSGGVFSGELFF
TGTGCCAGCAGCTGGCGTTCAGGGGGTGTTTTTTCGGGGGAGCTGTTTTTT